The sequence of this T cell receptor beta chain was determined in a study of radiotherapy plus CTLA-4 blockade in lung cancer. The overall study: Disease control was seen in about 30% of patients, objective responses in about 18%.

Germline V gene lookup returns CDR1 SGHDT and CDR2 YYEEEE. Trimming removed 1 base at V and 6 bases at J, with 13 bases between. The CDR3 loop spans 15 amino acids. Those with chemo-refractory metastatic non-small-cell lung cancer were treated with focal radiation combined with CTLA-4 blockade using ipilimumab. Using immunoSEQ multiplex PCR, the repertoire was profiled, and TCRdb retains in-frame clones only, with some absent. This sample has 100,000 to 150,000 clones; nearly 80% occur once, and the top ten carry over 4%. Overall study results and limits: Peripheral blood showed expansion of tumor-derived TCR clones after radiotherapy and ipilimumab. In blood, early T cell clone dynamics reportedly predicted response best, together with interferon-beta.

Concerning this clone: What it binds is not known.

The sample in question was peripheral blood, obtained from a patient treated with radiotherapy plus ipilimumab. The receptor comes from a human donor with non-small cell lung cancer who had a partial response to radiotherapy plus ipilimumab. This chain uses TRBV5-6 with TRBJ2-2; the D is unclear. The CDR3 nucleotides are TGTGCCAGCAGCTTGATCTCTAGAGAGGCCGGGGAGCTGTTTTTT. As protein: CASSLISREAGELFF.